This is a list of T cell receptor beta chains from one sample in a study of shared clonotypes between healthy human individuals. Sequenced by immunoSEQ multiplex PCR; TCRdb stores in-frame clones only, minus some. The sample contains over 2,000,000 clones, about 93% of which appear only once. Sequenced: naive CD8+ T cells from PBMCs. These receptors came from a man aged 18-30 years in good health. Some clones in this sample may be carry-over from other donors' samples. The CDR3 runs from the conserved cysteine through the conserved F or W. Fields, in order: J gene, V gene, D gene, clone size, CDR3 DNA, CDR3 protein. D genes are given only for firm matches. Part of the rows lack a size; the others show once, few, many or a class for expanded clones.

TRBJ2-2 TRBV9 TRBD2 - TGTGCCAGCAGCGAGCGGGACCGGGAGCTGTTTTTT CASSERDRELFF
TRBJ2-7 TRBV19 - - TGTGCCAGTAGTAGCGGACAGACCTACGAGCAGTACTTC CASSSGQTYEQYF
TRBJ2-1 TRBV4-1 - - TGCGCCAGCAGCCCCGGGGGGCTAGCGGACGACTACAATGAGCAGTTCTTC CASSPGGLADDYNEQFF
TRBJ2-2 TRBV5-1 - once TGCGCCAGCAGCTTCTTAGCGGCCCGCCCGGACACCGGGGAGCTGTTTTTT CASSFLAARPDTGELFF
TRBJ1-2 TRBV15 TRBD1 - TGTGCCACCAGCGGACAGGGGGCGTGGAGAGCTAACTATGGCTACACCTTC CATSGQGAWRANYGYTF
TRBJ1-3 TRBV28 TRBD1 - TGTGCCAGCAGGCGGCACAGGGGGCCCTCTGGAAACACCATATATTTT CASRRHRGPSGNTIYF
TRBJ2-2 TRBV7-6 - - TGTGCCAGCAGCTTTAGGCGGCAGGGGAACACCGGGGAGCTGTTTTTT CASSFRRQGNTGELFF
TRBJ2-2 TRBV7-9 TRBD2 - TGTGCCAGCAGCAAACCCAGCGGGGATGCCGGGGAGCTGTTTTTT CASSKPSGDAGELFF
TRBJ2-1 TRBV19 - once TGTGCCAGTAGTATAGCGGGACTCTCCTTGGATGAGCAGTTCTTC CASSIAGLSLDEQFF
TRBJ2-3 TRBV10-3 - - TGTGCCATCAGGGACAGCTCCTTGGGCACAGATACGCAGTATTTT CAIRDSSLGTDTQYF
TRBJ2-1 TRBV5-1 - - TGCGCCAGCAGCTTGGATGGGACTCCTTCCCTCTTC CASSLDGTPSLF
TRBJ2-1 TRBV28 - - TGTGCCAGCAGTTGGGGCGATGAGCAGTTCTTC CASSWGDEQFF
TRBJ1-4 TRBV15 - - TGTGCCACCAGGACCCGAGACAGAAATGAAAAACTGTTTTTT CATRTRDRNEKLFF
TRBJ1-1 TRBV10-3 - - TGTGCCATCAGTGAGTCGAATCTTTGGCAGAACACTGAAGCTTTCTTT CAISESNLWQNTEAFF
TRBJ2-1 TRBV7-9 - - TGTGCCAGCAGCCCTCATGCCCCCGGAGGGAATGAGCAGTTCTTC CASSPHAPGGNEQFF
TRBJ2-5 TRBV30 - - TGTGCCTGGGGGGGGCTAGCGGTAAATCAAGAGACCCAGTACTTC CAWGGLAVNQETQYF
TRBJ2-7 TRBV29-1 TRBD1 - TGCAGCGCCAGGGGGTTTGGATCCTACGAGCAGTACTTC CSARGFGSYEQYF
TRBJ2-1 TRBV12-2 - - TGTGCAAGTCCCCAAAGGGCGGGATACAATGAGCAGTTCTTC CASPQRAGYNEQFF
TRBJ2-7 TRBV5-6 TRBD1 - TGTGCCAGCAGCTGGGGGACAGGGTCTGACGAGCAGTACTTC CASSWGTGSDEQYF
TRBJ2-7 TRBV2 TRBD1 - TGTGCCAGCAGTGAGGGTCTGGGACAGATCATCACCGGGGAGGAGCAGTACTTC CASSEGLGQIITGEEQYF
TRBJ2-7 TRBV7-6 - - TGTGCCAGCAGCTTACAGAGCGGAGCATACGAGCAGTACTTC CASSLQSGAYEQYF
TRBJ2-2 TRBV27 - - TGTGCCAGCAGTTTATTTCCGGGATACAACACCGGGGAGCTGTTTTTT CASSLFPGYNTGELFF
TRBJ1-5 TRBV9 - - TGTGCCAGCAGCGTAGCTACGTGGGGGCAGGGCAATCAGCCCCAGCATTTT CASSVATWGQGNQPQHF
TRBJ1-1 TRBV7-9 TRBD1 - TGTGCCAGCAGCTCACCACAGGGGGCGGGGGCTGAAGCTTTCTTT CASSSPQGAGAEAFF
TRBJ2-7 TRBV30 TRBD2 - TGTGCCTGGAGTGTTACTAGCGGGAGAGCTTCCTACGAGCAGTACTTC CAWSVTSGRASYEQYF
TRBJ1-5 TRBV28 - - TGTGCCAGCAGTTTATGGGGGCGGGGGGCCGGCCCCCAGCATTTT CASSLWGRGAGPQHF
TRBJ2-1 TRBV7-3 TRBD2 - TGTGCCAGCAGCTCCCTAGCGGGAGTTCGAGCCAATGAGCAGTTCTTC CASSSLAGVRANEQFF
TRBJ1-5 TRBV19 - - TGTGCCAGTAGTACCGGAATCAGGGGCCGCGGGCAGCATTTT CASSTGIRGRGQHF
TRBJ2-7 TRBV7-9 TRBD2 - TGTGCCAGCGGGGAGGGTCGTGCCGAGCAGTACTTC CASGEGRAEQYF
TRBJ1-1 TRBV12-5 TRBD1 - TGTGCTAGTGGCTACCTCCCGGGACAGGGGGACACTGAAGCTTTCTTT CASGYLPGQGDTEAFF
TRBJ1-6 TRBV25-1 - - TGTGCCAGCAGTGCCGGGGTAAGCCTCCACTTT CASSAGVSLHF
TRBJ2-3 TRBV9 - - TGTGCCAGCAGCGCCCGACATTCCACAGATACGCAGTATTTT CASSARHSTDTQYF
TRBJ2-2 TRBV5-6 - - TGTGCCAGCAGCCGACAGACCCCCACCGGGGAGCTGTTTTTT CASSRQTPTGELFF
TRBJ1-4 TRBV7-2 - - TGTGCCAGCAGCTTAGTCCCGGGGGCGACTAATGAAAAACTGTTTTTT CASSLVPGATNEKLFF
TRBJ2-7 TRBV7-9 TRBD2 - TGTGCCAGCAGACCCAGCGGGGACGGTCTCAGATACGAGCAGTACTTC CASRPSGDGLRYEQYF
TRBJ1-2 TRBV11-2 - - TGTGCCAGCAGCTTTGGTGGAGATAACTATGGCTACACCTTC CASSFGGDNYGYTF
TRBJ1-1 TRBV7-2 - once TGTGCCAGCAGCTTAGGGGCATATGAAGCTTTCTTT CASSLGAYEAFF
TRBJ1-4 TRBV11-2 TRBD1 - TGTGCCAGCAGCTTGGCCGCGGACAGGGGGAATGAAAAACTGTTTTTT CASSLAADRGNEKLFF
TRBJ2-1 TRBV28 TRBD2 - TGTGCCAGCAGTACCCGACAGGCACCGGGACTAGCGGGAGCGAACAATGAGCAGTTCTTC CASSTRQAPGLAGANNEQFF
TRBJ2-7 TRBV4-1 TRBD1 - TGCGCCAGCAGCCACGGACCCGGGACAGGGACCTACGAGCAGTACTTC CASSHGPGTGTYEQYF
TRBJ2-7 TRBV19 - - TGTGCCACCCGACCGAGCGGATCTTCCTACGAGCAGTACTTC CATRPSGSSYEQYF
TRBJ2-2 TRBV5-1 - - TGCGCCAGCAGCTTTGCCACCGGGGAGCTGTTTTTT CASSFATGELFF
TRBJ2-1 TRBV13 TRBD2 - TGTGCCAGCAGCTCTAGCGGGAGGGCCGTTGATGAGCAGTTCTTC CASSSSGRAVDEQFF
TRBJ1-5 TRBV28 - - TGTGCCAGCGTGGAGACAGCCGGCAATCAGCCCCAGCATTTT CASVETAGNQPQHF
TRBJ2-2 TRBV7-9 - - TGTGCCAGCAGCCCAGGGAGCGGGGAGCTGTTTTTT CASSPGSGELFF
TRBJ2-2 TRBV19 TRBD2 - TGTGCCAGTAGTATAACCGGGACTAGCGGGATTCCTGACACCGGGGAGCTGTTTTTT CASSITGTSGIPDTGELFF
TRBJ1-1 TRBV14 - - TGTGCCAGCAGCCCAAGTGGGAGTGTGAACACTGAAGCTTTCTTT CASSPSGSVNTEAFF
TRBJ2-7 TRBV2 - - TGTGCCAGCAGTGAATTGGGGGGCGAGCAGTACTTC CASSELGGEQYF
TRBJ2-3 TRBV7-2 TRBD2 - TGTGCCAGCAGCCACCCGACTAGCGGGAGCACAGATACGCAGTATTTT CASSHPTSGSTDTQYF